This note documents a single T cell receptor (beta chain) sequence. Different DNA sequences within this sample yield the same CDR3. This sample was taken from a study of shared clonotypes between healthy human individuals. Study overall: Donors had three CD4 naive, three CD4 memory, two CD8 naive and one CD8 memory plate apiece.

The repertoire was sequenced with immunoSEQ multiplex PCR; TCRdb's copy has only in-frame clones and lacks some. The table shows about 1 million clones, with 75% occurring only once. The CDR3 extends over 15 amino acids. Trimming left V 1 base short and J 2 bases short, with 10 bases between. Germline V lookup: CDR1 SGHRS, CDR2 YFSETQ. CD45RA+ naive and CD45RA-negative memory subsets were separated from CD4+ cells. Sequencing was carried out using memory CD4+ T cells sorted from blood. This sample's subset: CD45RA-negative fraction. V and J are TRBV5-1 and TRBJ2-1, with D perhaps TRBD1 or TRBD2 (5 bases each). The receptor was isolated from a man younger than 35 in good health. CDR3 amino acids: CASSLRGEPYNEQFF. CDR3 nucleotides: TGCGCCAGCAGCTTGAGGGGAGAACCCTACAATGAGCAGTTCTTC.